One and the same sample provided the 5 T cell receptor beta chains below, sequenced in a study of tumor-infiltrating lymphocytes in oesophageal squamous cell carcinoma. Each CDR3 protein gets one entry after TCRdb re-called the PCR reads with MiXCR. The table includes 19,000 or so distinct CDR3 sequences, 40% to 55% detected once. The material sequenced was normal esophageal tissue next to the tumor. The receptors here all came from a female donor with esophageal squamous cell carcinoma.

In this sample, this clonotype turned up a few times. Because it lacks the conserved phenylalanine or tryptophan at the end, this CDR3 is likely a read error. The limits of the CDR3 on the DNA are not certain, so only TCRdb's listed CDR3 is given. The J gene is TRBJ1-1, the V gene TRBV7-3. Germline V lookup: CDR1 SGHTA, CDR2 FQGTGA. Termini included, the CDR3 measures 20 amino acids. This CDR3 reads CASSLSGQRLYLPTSSTSAQ.

The rearrangement links TRBV7-2 to TRBJ2-1, with 10 bases identical to TRBD2. The CDR3 runs to 14 residues. V lost 5 bases to trimming and J lost 9 bases; unmatched junction nucleotides: 7. Per germline, CDR1 SGHTA and CDR2 FQGNSA. Written as DNA, the CDR3 is TGTGCCAGCAGCGTCCCGGGACTAGCGAGTGAGCAGTTCTTC. This codes for CASSVPGLASEQFF.

The table lists this clonotype with a count of one. The rearrangement joins TRBV3-1 to TRBJ2-3; weak D call: TRBD1 (6 bases). Per germline, CDR1 LGHDT and CDR2 YNNKEL (reference sequence). V dropped 0 bases and J dropped 8 bases, with 15 bases sitting between them. The length of the CDR3 is 15 residues. The CDR3 protein is CASSQDNRAPGTQYF. CDR3 bases: TGTGCCAGCAGCCAAGATAACAGGGCCCCAGGTACGCAGTATTTT.

This chain connects TRBV7-2 to TRBJ2-5; D is uncertain. V lost 7 bases, J lost 1 base, and 16 bases lay in between. Germline V CDR1 and CDR2: SGHTA, FQGNSA. There are 15 residues in the CDR3. The CDR3 loop is CASIDSTTAQETQYF. CDR3 bases: TGTGCCAGCATCGATTCTACTACGGCCCAAGAGACCCAGTACTTC.

This clonotype was seen repeatedly, ten times or more. V usage is TRBV12-3 or TRBV12-4 and J usage is TRBJ1-5; TRBD1 aligns across 8 bases. Losses at the gene ends were 1 base for V and 2 bases for J; bases not matched to a gene: 1. This CDR3 comprises 15 residues. CDR3 sequence: CASSLVQGGNQPQHF. CDR3 nucleotide sequence: TGTGCCAGCAGTTTAGTACAGGGGGGCAATCAGCCCCAGCATTTT.